This T cell receptor beta chain was captured in a study of blood T cell repertoires in COVID-19. Across the whole study: PBMCs, B-cell-depleted T cells, or T cells were the source of the cDNA or gDNA that made up the material.

Libraries were prepared by immunoSEQ multiplex PCR; TCRdb keeps only in-frame clonotypes and omits some of them. The data show 250,000 or so clones, around 90% seen once. Germline CDR1 reads SGHNT; CDR2 reads YYREEE (reference sequence). J gave up 2 bases and V 4 bases, and 16 bases lay outside the gene matches. This CDR3 comprises 20 residues. The rearrangement uses TRBV5-4 and TRBJ2-1, with 12 bases lining up with TRBD2. The TCR comes from a woman aged 60-75 years with COVID-19, enrolled during active disease. Specimen: peripheral blood. CDR3 region: CASSRKIPTSGSGTYNEQFF. The DNA of the CDR3 is TGTGCCAGCAGCCGCAAAATACCGACTAGCGGGAGCGGGACCTACAATGAGCAGTTCTTC. Supplemented by reference TRBV5-4 and TRBJ2-1, the full variable domain reads ETGVTQSPTHLIKTRGQQVTLRCSSQSGHNTVSWYQQALGQGPQFIFQYYREEENGRGNFPPRFSGLQFPNYSSELNVNALELDDSALYLCASSRKIPTSGSGTYNEQFFGPGTRLTVL.